There are many counts of the clone carrying this T cell receptor beta chain. Its antigen is not known. The data were taken from a study of prognosis after radiotherapy for stage I lung cancer. Overall study context: Enrolled patients had stage I non-small cell lung cancer and entered the cohort between early 2018 and January 2019. Findings and caveats of the study: Metastatic and non-metastatic patients reportedly diverged in TRBV and TRBJ gene usage. The question of whether the expanded TCR clones were tumor-specific was not determined.

Amplification of TCR beta CDR3 from genomic DNA used two-round multiplex PCR. The first round of PCR was done with primers that matched each TRBV and TRBJ gene. One entry per CDR3 protein, called by TCRdb with MiXCR from the multiplex PCR reads. The data hold more than 15,000 distinct CDR3 sequences, with just under 45% observed a single time. This CDR3 comprises 15 residues. Germline V lookup: CDR1 SGHRS, CDR2 YFSETQ. V was pared by 3 bases and J by 0 bases, with 10 bases between. The clonotype originates from a donor over 45 with non-small cell lung cancer. The starting material was PBMCs, obtained before or after stereotactic body radiation therapy (not recorded which). The V and J genes are TRBV5-1 and TRBJ1-3; no firm D call. The CDR3: CASSSAASSGNTIYF. CDR3 DNA sequence: TGCGCCAGCAGCTCTGCGGCCAGCTCTGGAAACACCATATATTTT.